These 13 T cell receptor beta chains originate from one sample sequenced in a study of T cell responses to AZD1222 COVID-19 vaccine. Produced via immunoSEQ multiplex PCR; TCRdb's table is partial and in-frame only. The top ten clones hold over 0.95% of a sample with 120,000 or so clones, about 90% of them seen once. Sequencing used peripheral blood, obtained on day 0 of AZD1222 vaccination. These receptors all come from an adult in good health.

This chain connects TRBV6-1 to TRBJ2-1; 8 bases are shared with TRBD1. Losses at the gene ends were 3 bases for V and 0 bases for J; bases not matched to a gene: 1. Germline V CDR1 and CDR2: MNHNS, SASEGT. The CDR3 extends over 15 amino acids. CDR3 nucleotide sequence: TGTGCCAGCAGTGATACAGGGGGCTCCTACAATGAGCAGTTCTTC. Translation: CASSDTGGSYNEQFF.

The chain has TRBV24-1 and TRBJ1-2; 9 nucleotides match TRBD1. The CDR3 has 15 residues. Germline CDR1 is KGHDR and CDR2 is SFDVKD. The ends lost 7 bases at V and 8 bases at J; junction bases unmatched: 13. CDR3 nucleotide sequence: TGTGCCACCAGGCACGCCGCCGGGACAGGGTGGGGCTACACCTTC. This encodes CATRHAAGTGWGYTF.

The chain is built from TRBV11-2 and TRBJ1-2, with D unresolved. Per the germline V gene, CDR1 is SGHAT and CDR2 is FQNNGV. The V end lost 0 bases, the J end lost 8 bases, and 19 bases lay between the germline ends. CDR3 size: 16 residues. Here the CDR3 DNA reads TGTGCCAGCAGCTTAGATGGGATCTCTAACTCGCGGGGCTACACCTTC. Translating gives CASSLDGISNSRGYTF.

The chain joins TRBV2 to TRBJ1-5; D is possibly TRBD1 (5 bases). CDR1 SNHLY and CDR2 FYNNEI come from the germline V gene. Deletions cut 4 bases from V and 4 bases from J, with 14 bases between. The CDR3 consists of 15 residues. CDR3 amino acids: CASSAGPLENQPQHF. The CDR3 nucleotides are TGTGCCAGCAGTGCGGGACCCCTTGAAAATCAGCCCCAGCATTTT.

The chain has TRBV11-2 and TRBJ1-4; D not resolved. This CDR3 spans 14 amino acids. Germline V CDR1 and CDR2: SGHAT, FQNNGV. V was clipped by 5 bases and J by 7 bases, with 14 bases between them. The CDR3 is CASSPRGGIEKLFF. In DNA form, the CDR3 reads TGTGCCAGCAGCCCGCGTGGTGGGATTGAAAAACTGTTTTTT. The full variable domain, with the rest looked up from reference TRBV11-2 and TRBJ1-4, is EAGVAQSPRYKIIEKRQSVAFWCNPISGHATLYWYQQILGQGPKLLIQFQNNGVVDDSQLPKDRFSAERLKGVDSTLKIQPAKLEDSAVYLCASSPRGGIEKLFFGSGTQLSVL.

This chain joins TRBV13 and TRBJ2-5; 8 bases align to TRBD2. Germline CDR1 is PRHDT and CDR2 is FYEKMQ (reference sequence). The junction had 2 bases not matched to a gene; V was cut back by 5 bases and J by 3 bases. The CDR3 has 13 amino acids. The CDR3 DNA is TGTGCCAGCAGCGTACTAGCGGAAGAGACCCAGTACTTC. It translates to CASSVLAEETQYF.

CDR3 in amino acids: CAWNGGRGPTEAFF. As DNA, the CDR3 is TGTGCCTGGAACGGGGGCAGGGGGCCCACTGAAGCTTTCTTT. V is TRBV30 and J is TRBJ1-1; 8 bases are a match to TRBD1. The junction had 8 bases not matched to a gene; V was cut back by 4 bases and J by 4 bases. Germline loops: CDR1 GTSNPN, CDR2 SVGIG (reference sequence). The CDR3 extends over 14 amino acids.

This clone was detected once. The CDR3 is CASRQAIVGEQFF. The CDR3, as DNA: TGCGCCAGCAGACAGGCGATAGTTGGTGAGCAGTTCTTC. The rearrangement links TRBV5-1 to TRBJ2-1, with D possibly being TRBD1 (5 bases). This CDR3 region has 13 residues. Germline values: CDR1 SGHRS, CDR2 YFSETQ. Trimming shortened V by 5 bases and J by 9 bases, and 15 bases separated the two germline ends.

This clone was observed once. The chain links TRBV5-5 to TRBJ2-7; D not certain. The CDR3 totals 15 residues. Between the trimmed V and J ends, which lost 0 bases and 1 base, there was a span of 11 bases. The germline gives CDR1 SGHKS, CDR2 YYEKEE (reference sequence). The CDR3 spells CASSLAPTQSYEQYF. As DNA, the CDR3 is TGTGCCAGCAGCTTGGCTCCTACACAATCCTACGAGCAGTACTTC. The variable domain in full, with the rest retrieved from reference TRBV5-5 and TRBJ2-7, is DAGVTQSPTHLIKTRGQQVTLRCSPISGHKSVSWYQQVLGQGPQFIFQYYEKEERGRGNFPDRFSARQFPNYSSELNVNALLLGDSALYLCASSLAPTQSYEQYFGPGTRLTVT.

The genes are TRBV28 and TRBJ2-7, with D tentatively TRBD2 (6 bases). The V end was cut by 1 base, the J end by 7 bases, with 8 bases between. Germline CDR1 and CDR2: MDHEN and SYDVKM. This CDR3 has 12 residues. For the CDR3, the DNA is TGTGCCAGCAGTTTATCGGGGGAGGAGCAGTACTTC. It translates to CASSLSGEEQYF.

This chain uses TRBV28 with TRBJ1-1; D call uncertain. The CDR3 loop spans 12 amino acids. V lost 6 bases, J lost 7 bases, and 12 bases lay in between. CDR1 MDHEN and CDR2 SYDVKM come from the germline V gene. The CDR3 protein is CASSLLGYEAFF. CDR3 in DNA: TGTGCCAGCAGCCTCCTGGGATATGAAGCTTTCTTT.

This clone came up once. The CDR3 here is CASSLEGENTEAFF. The CDR3 nucleotides read TGTGCCAGCAGCTTGGAGGGGGAAAACACTGAAGCTTTCTTT. V and J are TRBV2 and TRBJ1-1, with a tentative D call TRBD1 (6 bases). The CDR3 is 14 residues long. From germline, CDR1 is SNHLY and CDR2 FYNNEI. V dropped 6 bases and J dropped 2 bases, with 13 bases sitting between them. Together with reference TRBV2 and TRBJ1-1, the CDR3 gives the full variable domain: EPEVTQTPSHQVTQMGQEVILRCVPISNHLYFYWYRQILGQKVEFLVSFYNNEISEKSEIFDDQFSVERPDGSNFTLKIRSTKLEDSAMYFCASSLEGENTEAFFGQGTRLTVV.

The chain has TRBV5-1 and TRBJ1-4, with unresolved D. The germline gives CDR1 SGHRS, CDR2 YFSETQ. The ends were cut back, 4 bases at V and 3 bases at J, with 10 bases in the middle. This CDR3 comprises 14 residues. The CDR3 is CASSRGMANEKLFF. The CDR3 nucleotides are TGCGCCAGCAGCCGAGGGATGGCTAATGAAAAACTGTTTTTT.